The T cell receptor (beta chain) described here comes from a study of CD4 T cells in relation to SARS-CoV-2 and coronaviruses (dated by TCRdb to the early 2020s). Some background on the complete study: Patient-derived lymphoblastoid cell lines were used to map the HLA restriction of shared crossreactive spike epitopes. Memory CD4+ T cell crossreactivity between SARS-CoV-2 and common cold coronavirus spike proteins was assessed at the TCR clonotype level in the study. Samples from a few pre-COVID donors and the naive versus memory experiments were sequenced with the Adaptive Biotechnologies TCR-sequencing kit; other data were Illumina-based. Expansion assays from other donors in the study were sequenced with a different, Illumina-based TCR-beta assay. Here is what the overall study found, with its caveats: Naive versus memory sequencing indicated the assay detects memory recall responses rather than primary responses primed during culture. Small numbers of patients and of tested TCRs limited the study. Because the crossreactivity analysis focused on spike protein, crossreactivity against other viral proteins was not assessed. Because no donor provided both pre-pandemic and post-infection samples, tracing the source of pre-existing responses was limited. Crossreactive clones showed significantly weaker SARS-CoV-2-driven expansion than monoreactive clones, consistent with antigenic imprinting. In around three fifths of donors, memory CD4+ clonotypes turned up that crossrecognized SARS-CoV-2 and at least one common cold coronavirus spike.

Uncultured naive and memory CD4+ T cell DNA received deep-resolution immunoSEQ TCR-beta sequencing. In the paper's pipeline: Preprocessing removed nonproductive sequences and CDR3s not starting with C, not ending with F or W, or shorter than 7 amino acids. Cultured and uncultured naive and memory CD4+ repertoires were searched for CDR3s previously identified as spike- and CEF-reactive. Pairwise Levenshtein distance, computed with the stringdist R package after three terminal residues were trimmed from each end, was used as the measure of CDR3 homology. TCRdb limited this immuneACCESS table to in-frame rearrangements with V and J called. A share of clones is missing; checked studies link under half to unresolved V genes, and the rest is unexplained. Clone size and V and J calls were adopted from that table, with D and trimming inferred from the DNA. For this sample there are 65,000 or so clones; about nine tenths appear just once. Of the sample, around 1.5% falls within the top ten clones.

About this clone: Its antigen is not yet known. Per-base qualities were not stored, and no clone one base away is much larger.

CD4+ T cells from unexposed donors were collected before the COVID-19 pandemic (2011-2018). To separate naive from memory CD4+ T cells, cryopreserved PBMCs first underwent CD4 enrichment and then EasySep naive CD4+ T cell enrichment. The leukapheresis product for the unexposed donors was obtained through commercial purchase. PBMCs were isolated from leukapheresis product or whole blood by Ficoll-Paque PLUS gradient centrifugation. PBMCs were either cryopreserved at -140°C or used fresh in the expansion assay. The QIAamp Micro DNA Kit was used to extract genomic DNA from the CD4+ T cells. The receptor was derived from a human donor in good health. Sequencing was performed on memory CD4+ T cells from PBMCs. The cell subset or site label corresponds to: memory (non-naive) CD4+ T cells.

The sequenced DNA: TGTGCCAGCAGCTTACAAAACGGCATGAACTATGGCTACACCTTC. It translates to CASSLQNGMNYGYTF. The receptor chain draws on TRBV7-9 and TRBJ1-2, with no confident D gene call. V sheds 2 bases and J sheds 2 bases, leaving 12 bases between their ends. Inclusive of the bounding cysteine and phenylalanine, the CDR3 is 15 residues long. Only the CDR3 region is kept as DNA, spanning 45 bases read in frame from base 1. Sequences SEHNR (CDR1) and FQNEAQ (CDR2) are obtained from the germline V gene (reference sequence).